This TCR beta chain was sequenced during a study of cytomegalovirus exposure and HLA in healthy donors. Study conclusions and caveats: On later analysis, the bulk of CMV-associated TCR beta chains appeared to be HLA-restricted.

V was cut by 0 bases and J by 4 bases, with 18 bases left in between. Germline values: CDR1 KGHSH, CDR2 LQKENI. The length of the CDR3 is 17 residues. On this clone itself: Its target is unknown.

The PCR ran on 60 Vbeta and 13 Jbeta primers. The assay was immunoSEQ multiplex PCR, and TCRdb's table has in-frame clones only and misses some. The sample shows nearly 300,000 clones, roughly 90% of them seen only once. The sample comprised PBMCs. This TCR came from a man aged 35 to 55 in good health and CMV-seropositive. The chain combines TRBV18 with TRBJ1-1; D is perhaps TRBD1 (6 bases). The CDR3 DNA reads as TGTGCCAGCTCACCACCGGGTTGGGGGCCCTTCGGCACTGAAGCTTTCTTT. Its protein is CASSPPGWGPFGTEAFF.